This T cell receptor beta chain was obtained from a study of blood T cell repertoires in COVID-19 (dated by TCRdb to the early 2020s). About the full investigation: Samples covering the acute and convalescent phases of COVID-19 were provided by collaborators in the United States, Italy and Spain. A de-identified subject ID, COVID-19 status, age in years and sex were almost always included in the sample metadata. Subjects who had been exposed to COVID-19, were actively infected with it, or had recovered from it provided the deeply sampled blood TCRbeta repertoires that made up the dataset. A freely available public database, intended as a resource for researchers studying the immune response to SARS-CoV-2, is where the repertoires were released. The samples were drawn from two sources: the first 160 participants of the ongoing ImmuneRACE study, and 1,200 or so subjects contributed by 6 global collaborators. The prospective study material was composed of cDNA or gDNA derived from T cells, B-cell-depleted T cells, or PBMCs. Where available, HLA class I and class II types were taken from metadata supplied by the sample provider and were not determined by assay-based typing. General study outcomes and caveats: How much clinical and demographic metadata was included differed by source and by participant, and the metadata was provided uncurated.

Of note for this clone: There is no known antigen for this receptor. No base quality information exists; no much larger clone differs at one position.

The collaborating institutions used their own protocols to collect whole blood in K2EDTA tubes. For TCRbeta analysis, collaborators shipped samples as frozen whole blood, isolated PBMCs, or DNA extracted from either of those sample types. TCRbeta CDR3 regions were amplified from genomic DNA using the immunoSEQ Assay, a bias-controlled multiplex PCR. In the paper's pipeline: The number of nucleated cells in each sample was estimated from the amplification of reference gene primers within the assay. Sequence reads were collapsed and filtered to measure the absolute abundance of every unique TCRbeta CDR3 rearrangement. Productive Simpson clonality was computed per sample as the square root of Simpson's diversity index over productive rearrangements. Held by TCRdb, this immuneACCESS table contains in-frame sequences only and omits some clones. Under half of the omission traces to an unresolved V gene where checked; the cause of the rest is unknown. The V and J calls and clone size are taken from that table; D and trimming were inferred from the DNA. In this sample the table shows 85,000 to 100,000 clones, 86% of which occur a single time. The ten largest clones capture around a quarter of the sample.

The source of this sequence is a man in his fifties with active or convalescent COVID-19. The source material was peripheral blood.

The sequenced DNA is TGTGCCAGCAGTGAGGTCGCGGGGGGCGGAACAGATACGCAGTATTTT. Its amino acids are CASSEVAGGGTDTQYF. The chain is assembled from TRBV6-1 and TRBJ2-3, with 8 bases in between that match TRBD2. Trimming leaves V shorter by 3 bases and J shorter by 3 bases, with the junction holding 8 bases beyond the gene matches. The germline V gene gives CDR1 as MNHNS and CDR2 as SASEGT. Counted from cysteine to phenylalanine, this CDR3 has 16 amino acids. Only the CDR3 region is kept as DNA, spanning 48 bases read in frame from base 1.